This T cell receptor beta chain was found in a study of cytomegalovirus exposure and HLA in healthy donors. Study-wide results and limits: A prior analysis recorded that most TCR beta V segments were productive about 90% or about 30% of the time. One later analysis reportedly identified an Asian-associated ancestry cluster that showed fewer N-insertions than the approximately 700-donor mean.

Germline V gene lookup returns CDR1 SGHAT and CDR2 FQNNGV. The length of the CDR3 is 14 residues. V shed 1 base, J shed 3 bases, and the junction held 1 base outside the gene matches. Notes on this clone: The antigen is undetermined.

The PCR employed 60 Vbeta primers together with 13 Jbeta primers. Clones were sequenced by immunoSEQ multiplex PCR, and TCRdb holds only the in-frame ones, with some missing. The sample has 55,000 or so clones; 73% are singletons. The source of this sequence is a man aged 18 to 29 in good health and CMV-seronegative. The sequenced sample consisted of PBMCs. The chain employs TRBV11-2 and TRBJ2-7; 9 bases agree with TRBD2. The CDR3 reads CASSLGLADYEQYF. In DNA form, the CDR3 reads TGTGCCAGCAGCTTAGGACTAGCGGACTACGAGCAGTACTTC.